This T cell receptor beta chain comes out of a study of pediatric ulcerative colitis. Study-level results: Blood-rectal clonal overlap within each person was significantly higher in ulcerative colitis patients than controls. Two rectal clonotypes were found only in ulcerative colitis patients, all of them.

Each sample received Survey-level depth of up to 500,000 reads. Only in-frame clones appear in the TCRdb table, and some are missing; sequencing was by immunoSEQ multiplex PCR. The table records under 50,000 clones, around 79% of them present only once. In regard to this clone: Antigen specificity is unknown.

The CDR3 is 15 amino acids. The germline gives CDR1 PRHDT, CDR2 FYEKMQ (reference sequence). Trimming took 1 base from V and 0 from J, leaving 10 bases between them. During colonoscopy, one to two rectal pinch biopsies were collected. The rearrangement links TRBV13 to TRBJ2-7, with TRBD1 as a possible D gene (6 bases). This sequence was found in a girl between 5 and 17 years old with moderate ulcerative colitis. Sequenced sample: gut tissue. The CDR3 region is CASSLEGVSSYEQYF. CDR3 in DNA: TGTGCCAGCAGCTTAGAGGGGGTGAGCTCCTACGAGCAGTACTTC.